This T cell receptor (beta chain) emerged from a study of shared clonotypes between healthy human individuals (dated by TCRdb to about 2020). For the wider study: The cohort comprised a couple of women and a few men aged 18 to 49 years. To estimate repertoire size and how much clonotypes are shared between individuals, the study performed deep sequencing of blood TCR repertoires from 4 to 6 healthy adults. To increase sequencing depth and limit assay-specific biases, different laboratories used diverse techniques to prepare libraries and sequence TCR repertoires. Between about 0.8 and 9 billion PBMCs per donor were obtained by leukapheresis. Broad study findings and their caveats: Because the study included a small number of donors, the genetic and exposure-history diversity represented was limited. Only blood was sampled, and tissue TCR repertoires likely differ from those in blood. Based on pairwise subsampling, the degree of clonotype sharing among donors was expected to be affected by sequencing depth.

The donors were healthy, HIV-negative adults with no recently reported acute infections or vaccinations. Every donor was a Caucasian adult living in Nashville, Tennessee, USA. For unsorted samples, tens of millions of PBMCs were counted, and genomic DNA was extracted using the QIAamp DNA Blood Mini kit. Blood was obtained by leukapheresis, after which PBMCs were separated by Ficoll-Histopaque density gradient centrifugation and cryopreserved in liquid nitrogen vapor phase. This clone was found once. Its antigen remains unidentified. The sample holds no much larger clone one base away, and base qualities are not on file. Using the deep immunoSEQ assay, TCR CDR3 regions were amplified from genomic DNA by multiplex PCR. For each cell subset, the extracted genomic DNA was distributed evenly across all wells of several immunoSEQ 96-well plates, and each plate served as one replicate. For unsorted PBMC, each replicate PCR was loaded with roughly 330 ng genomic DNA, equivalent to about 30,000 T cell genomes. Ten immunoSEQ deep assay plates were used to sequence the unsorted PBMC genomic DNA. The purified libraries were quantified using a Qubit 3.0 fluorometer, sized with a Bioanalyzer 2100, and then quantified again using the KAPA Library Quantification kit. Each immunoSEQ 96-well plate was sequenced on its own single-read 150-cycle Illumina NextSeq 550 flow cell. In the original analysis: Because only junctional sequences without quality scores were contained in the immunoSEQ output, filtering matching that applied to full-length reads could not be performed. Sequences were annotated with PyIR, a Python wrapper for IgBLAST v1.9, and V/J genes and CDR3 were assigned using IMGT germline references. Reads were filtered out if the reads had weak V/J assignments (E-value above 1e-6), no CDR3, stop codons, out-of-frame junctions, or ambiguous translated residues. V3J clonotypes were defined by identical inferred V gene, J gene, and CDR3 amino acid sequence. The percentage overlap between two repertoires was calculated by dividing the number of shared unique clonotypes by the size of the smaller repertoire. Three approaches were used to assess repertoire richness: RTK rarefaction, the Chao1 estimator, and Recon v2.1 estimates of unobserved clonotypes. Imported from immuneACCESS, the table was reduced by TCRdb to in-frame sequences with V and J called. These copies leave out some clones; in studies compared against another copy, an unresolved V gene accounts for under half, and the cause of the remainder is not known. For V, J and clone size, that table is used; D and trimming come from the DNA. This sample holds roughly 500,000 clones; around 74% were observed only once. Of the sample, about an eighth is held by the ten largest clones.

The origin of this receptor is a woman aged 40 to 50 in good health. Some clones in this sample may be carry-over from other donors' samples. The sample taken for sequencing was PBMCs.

The DNA sequence is TGTGCCAGCAGCAGAGGGACAGACGAGCAGTACTTC. The encoded protein is CASSRGTDEQYF. This chain is built from TRBV5-4 and TRBJ2-7; 7 junctional bases match TRBD1. V lost 4 bases and J lost 5 bases, and the count of bases not matched to a germline gene is 3. From a lookup of the germline V gene (reference sequence), CDR1 and CDR2 are SGHNT and YYREEE. Reading from cysteine to phenylalanine, the CDR3 counts 12 amino acids. The entry retains the CDR3 DNA only, 36 bases that are in frame from base 1.